This T cell receptor beta chain was sequenced for a study of CD8 T cells in ankylosing spondylitis. Via MiXCR, TCRdb re-called the 5' RACE reads, giving one row per CDR3 protein. The sample comprises 160,000 or so distinct CDR3 sequences, 9.5% to 10% of which are singletons, and roughly 15% rests with the top ten. Study-level findings and limits: The study looked at matched synovial fluid samples from ankylosing spondylitis patients. Disease-linked clones were reported to be significantly enriched there. Past research had described some motif variants in reactive arthritis synovial fluid and blood. Ankylosing spondylitis blood seemed to carry a telltale TCR beta motif made of several highly homologous variants.

Concerning this clonotype: The antigen remains undetermined.

Trimming removed 4 bases at V and 4 bases at J, with 5 bases between. The CDR3 consists of 13 residues. From germline, CDR1 is MNHEY and CDR2 SMNVEV (reference sequence). The TCR originated in a female donor with ankylosing spondylitis or in good health (not recorded which). This chain links TRBV27 with TRBJ2-6; unclear D gene. The sequenced material came from blood, either unsorted or a sorted T cell fraction (not recorded which). The CDR3 DNA sequence: TGTGCCAGCAGTTACGGCGGGGCCAACGTCCTGACTTTC. Its translation: CASSYGGANVLTF.